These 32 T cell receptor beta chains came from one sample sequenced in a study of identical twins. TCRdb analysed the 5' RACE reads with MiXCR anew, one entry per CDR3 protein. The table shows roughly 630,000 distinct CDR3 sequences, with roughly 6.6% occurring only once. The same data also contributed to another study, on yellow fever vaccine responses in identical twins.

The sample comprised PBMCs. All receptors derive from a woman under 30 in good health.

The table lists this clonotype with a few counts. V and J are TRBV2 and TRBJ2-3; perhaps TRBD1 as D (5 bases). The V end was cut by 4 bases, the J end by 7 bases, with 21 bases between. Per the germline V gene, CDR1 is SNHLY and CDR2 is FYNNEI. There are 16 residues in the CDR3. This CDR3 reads CASSAEGWGIRNTQYF. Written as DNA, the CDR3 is TGTGCCAGCAGTGCAGAAGGATGGGGCATCAGGAATACGCAGTATTTT.

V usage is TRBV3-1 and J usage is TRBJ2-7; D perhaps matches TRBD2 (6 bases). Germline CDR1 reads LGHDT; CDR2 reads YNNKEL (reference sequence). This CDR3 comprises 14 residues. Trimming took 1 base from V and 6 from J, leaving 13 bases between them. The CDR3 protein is CASSQVGLGFEQYF. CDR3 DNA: TGTGCCAGCAGCCAAGTGGGACTTGGTTTCGAGCAGTACTTC.

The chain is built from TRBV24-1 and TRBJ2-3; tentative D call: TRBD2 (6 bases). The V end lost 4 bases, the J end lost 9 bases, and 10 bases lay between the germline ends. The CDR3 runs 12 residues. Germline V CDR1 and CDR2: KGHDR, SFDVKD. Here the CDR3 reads CATSEGGVTQYF. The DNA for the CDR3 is TGTGCCACCAGTGAAGGAGGGGTAACGCAGTATTTT.

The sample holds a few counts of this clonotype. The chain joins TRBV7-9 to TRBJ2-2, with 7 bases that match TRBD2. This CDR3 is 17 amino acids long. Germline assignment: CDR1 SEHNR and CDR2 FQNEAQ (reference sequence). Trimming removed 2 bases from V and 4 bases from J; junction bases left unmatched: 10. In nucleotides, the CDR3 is TGTGCCAGCAGCTTATTTCCCCGCGGGGGAAGCACCGGGGAGCTGTTTTTT. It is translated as CASSLFPRGGSTGELFF.

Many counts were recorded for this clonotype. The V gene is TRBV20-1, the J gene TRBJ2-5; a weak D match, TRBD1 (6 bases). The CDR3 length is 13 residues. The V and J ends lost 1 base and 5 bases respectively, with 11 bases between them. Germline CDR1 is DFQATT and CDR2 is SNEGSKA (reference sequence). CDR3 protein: CSARAGVGETQYF. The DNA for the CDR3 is TGCAGTGCTAGAGCAGGGGTGGGGGAGACCCAGTACTTC.

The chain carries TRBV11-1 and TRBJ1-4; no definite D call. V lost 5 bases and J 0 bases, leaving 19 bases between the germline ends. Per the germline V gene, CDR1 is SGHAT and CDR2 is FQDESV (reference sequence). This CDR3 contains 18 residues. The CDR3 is CASSPGGSAFATNEKLFF. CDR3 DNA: TGTGCCAGCAGCCCCGGTGGCAGTGCCTTTGCAACTAATGAAAAACTGTTTTTT.

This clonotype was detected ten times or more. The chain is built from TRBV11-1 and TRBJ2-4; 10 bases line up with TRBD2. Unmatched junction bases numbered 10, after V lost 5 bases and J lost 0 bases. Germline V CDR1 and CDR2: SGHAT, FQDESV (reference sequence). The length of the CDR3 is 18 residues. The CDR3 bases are TGTGCCAGCAGCAAAAGGACTAGCGGAGGACTAGCCAAAAACATTCAGTACTTC. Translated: CASSKRTSGGLAKNIQYF.

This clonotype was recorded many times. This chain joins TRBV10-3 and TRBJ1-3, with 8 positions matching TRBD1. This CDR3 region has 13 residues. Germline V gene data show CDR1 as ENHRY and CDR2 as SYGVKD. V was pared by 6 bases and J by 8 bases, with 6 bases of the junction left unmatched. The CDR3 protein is CAIRPDRVDTIYF. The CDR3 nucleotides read TGTGCCATCAGACCGGACAGGGTGGACACCATATATTTT.

The CDR3 protein is CASSPDATRGTQYF. CDR3 in DNA: TGTGCCAGCAGCCCGGACGCCACGCGTGGGACCCAGTACTTC. The chain recombines TRBV11-2 with TRBJ2-5; D call uncertain. Germline V gene lookup returns CDR1 SGHAT and CDR2 FQNNGV. The CDR3 spans 14 residues. The V gene lost 5 bases and the J gene lost 7 bases, with 17 bases spanning the gap.

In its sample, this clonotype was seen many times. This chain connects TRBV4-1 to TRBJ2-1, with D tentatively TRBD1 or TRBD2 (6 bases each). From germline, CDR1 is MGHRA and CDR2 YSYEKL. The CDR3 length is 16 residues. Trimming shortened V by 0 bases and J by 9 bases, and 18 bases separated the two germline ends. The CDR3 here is CASSQDNGGGFREQFF. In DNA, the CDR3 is TGCGCCAGCAGCCAAGATAACGGGGGCGGCTTTCGTGAGCAGTTCTTC.

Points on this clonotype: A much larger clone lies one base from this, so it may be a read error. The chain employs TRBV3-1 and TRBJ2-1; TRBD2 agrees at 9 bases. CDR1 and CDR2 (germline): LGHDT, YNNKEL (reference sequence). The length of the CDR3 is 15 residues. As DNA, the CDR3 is TGTGCCAGCTGCCAAACTAGCGGGTTTGGGAATGAGCAGTTCTTC. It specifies CASCQTSGFGNEQFF.

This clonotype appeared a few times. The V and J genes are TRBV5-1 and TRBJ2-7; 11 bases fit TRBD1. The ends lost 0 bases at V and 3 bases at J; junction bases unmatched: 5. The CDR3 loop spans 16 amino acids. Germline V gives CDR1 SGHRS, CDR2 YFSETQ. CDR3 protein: CASSLGGTGGNYEQYF. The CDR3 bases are TGCGCCAGCAGCTTGGGTGGGACAGGGGGTAACTACGAGCAGTACTTC.

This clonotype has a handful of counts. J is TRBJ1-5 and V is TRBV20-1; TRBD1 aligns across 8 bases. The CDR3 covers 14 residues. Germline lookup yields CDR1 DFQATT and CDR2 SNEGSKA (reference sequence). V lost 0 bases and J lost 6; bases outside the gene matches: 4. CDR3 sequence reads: CSARDSRGRQPQHF. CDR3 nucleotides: TGCAGTGCTAGAGATAGCAGGGGGCGTCAGCCCCAGCATTTT.

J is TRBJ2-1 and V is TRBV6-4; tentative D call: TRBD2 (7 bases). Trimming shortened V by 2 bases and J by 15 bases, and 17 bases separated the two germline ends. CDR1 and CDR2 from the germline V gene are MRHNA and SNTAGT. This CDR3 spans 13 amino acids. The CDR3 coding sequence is TGTGCCAGCAGTGACGGCCCGGGGGGCGCACCGTTCTTC. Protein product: CASSDGPGGAPFF.

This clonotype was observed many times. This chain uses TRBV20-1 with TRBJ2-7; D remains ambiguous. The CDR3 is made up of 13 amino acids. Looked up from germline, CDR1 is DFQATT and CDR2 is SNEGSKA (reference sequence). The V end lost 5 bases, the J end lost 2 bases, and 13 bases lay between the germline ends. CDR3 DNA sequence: TGCAGTGCTTTTTCGCTGAAGGCCTACGAGCAGTACGTC. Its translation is CSAFSLKAYEQYV.

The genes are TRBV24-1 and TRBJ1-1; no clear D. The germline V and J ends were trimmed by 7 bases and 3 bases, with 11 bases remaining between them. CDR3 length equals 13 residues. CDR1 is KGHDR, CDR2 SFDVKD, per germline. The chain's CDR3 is CATRLGGDTEAFF. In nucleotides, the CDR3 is TGTGCCACCAGGTTAGGTGGGGACACTGAAGCTTTCTTT.

CDR3 sequence: CASRGGADTGELFF. DNA of the CDR3: TGTGCCAGCCGAGGGGGCGCGGACACCGGGGAGCTGTTTTTT. V and J are TRBV18 and TRBJ2-2; 7 bases line up with TRBD1. V lost 8 bases and J lost 3; bases outside the gene matches: 6. The CDR3 runs 14 residues. From germline, CDR1 is KGHSH and CDR2 LQKENI.

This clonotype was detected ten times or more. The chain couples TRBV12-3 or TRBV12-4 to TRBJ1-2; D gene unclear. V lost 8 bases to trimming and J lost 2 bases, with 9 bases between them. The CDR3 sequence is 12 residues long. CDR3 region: CASQQRNYGYTF. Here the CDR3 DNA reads TGTGCCAGCCAGCAGAGGAACTATGGCTACACCTTC.

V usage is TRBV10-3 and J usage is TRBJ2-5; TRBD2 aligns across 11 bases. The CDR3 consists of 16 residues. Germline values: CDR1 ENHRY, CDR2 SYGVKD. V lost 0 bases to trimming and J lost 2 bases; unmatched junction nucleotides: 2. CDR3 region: CAISESTSGGQETQYF. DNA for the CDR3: TGTGCCATCAGTGAGTCCACTAGCGGGGGACAAGAGACCCAGTACTTC.

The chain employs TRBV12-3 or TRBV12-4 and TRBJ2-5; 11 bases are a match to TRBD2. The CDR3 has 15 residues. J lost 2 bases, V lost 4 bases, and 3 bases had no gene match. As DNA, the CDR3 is TGTGCCAGCAGTTCGCGGACTAGCGGGCAAGAGACCCAGTACTTC. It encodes CASSSRTSGQETQYF.

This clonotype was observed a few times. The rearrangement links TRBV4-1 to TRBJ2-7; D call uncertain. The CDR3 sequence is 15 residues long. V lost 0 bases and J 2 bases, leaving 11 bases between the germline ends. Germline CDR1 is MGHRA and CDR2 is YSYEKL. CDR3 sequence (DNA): TGCGCCAGCAGCCAAGATAACTCGGTCACCTACGAGCAGTACTTC. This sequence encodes CASSQDNSVTYEQYF.

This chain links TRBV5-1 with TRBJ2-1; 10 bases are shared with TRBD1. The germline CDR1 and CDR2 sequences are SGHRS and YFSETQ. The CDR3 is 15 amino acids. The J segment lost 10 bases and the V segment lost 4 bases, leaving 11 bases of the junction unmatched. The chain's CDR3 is CASSTRQGATGEQFF. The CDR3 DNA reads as TGCGCCAGCAGCACCAGACAGGGGGCGACTGGGGAGCAGTTCTTC.

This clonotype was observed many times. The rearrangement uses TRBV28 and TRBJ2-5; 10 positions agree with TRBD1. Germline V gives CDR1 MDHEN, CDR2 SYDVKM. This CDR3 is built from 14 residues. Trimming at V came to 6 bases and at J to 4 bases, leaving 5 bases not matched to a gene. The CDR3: CASRQDRGRETQYF. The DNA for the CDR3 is TGTGCCAGCAGGCAAGACAGGGGGCGAGAGACCCAGTACTTC.

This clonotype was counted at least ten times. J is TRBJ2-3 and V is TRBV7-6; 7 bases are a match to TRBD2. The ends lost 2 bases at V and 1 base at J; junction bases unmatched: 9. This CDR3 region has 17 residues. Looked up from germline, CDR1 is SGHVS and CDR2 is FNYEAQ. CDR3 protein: CASSLSIAGVGTDTQYF. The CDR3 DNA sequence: TGTGCCAGCAGCTTATCGATTGCGGGAGTGGGCACAGATACGCAGTATTTT.

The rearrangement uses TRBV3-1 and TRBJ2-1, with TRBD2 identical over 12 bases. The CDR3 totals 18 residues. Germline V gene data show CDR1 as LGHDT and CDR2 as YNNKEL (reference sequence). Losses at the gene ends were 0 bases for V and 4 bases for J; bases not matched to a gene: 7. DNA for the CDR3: TGTGCCAGCAGCCAAGATATTGGACTAGCGGGATGGTACAATGAGCAGTTCTTC. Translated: CASSQDIGLAGWYNEQFF.

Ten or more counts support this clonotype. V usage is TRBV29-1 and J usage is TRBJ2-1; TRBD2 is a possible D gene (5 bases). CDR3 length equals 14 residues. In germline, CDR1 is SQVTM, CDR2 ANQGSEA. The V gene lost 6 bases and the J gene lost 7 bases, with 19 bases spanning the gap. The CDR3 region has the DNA TGCAGCGTCAGCCCAGCGGCACAGATAAATGAGCAGTTCTTC. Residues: CSVSPAAQINEQFF.

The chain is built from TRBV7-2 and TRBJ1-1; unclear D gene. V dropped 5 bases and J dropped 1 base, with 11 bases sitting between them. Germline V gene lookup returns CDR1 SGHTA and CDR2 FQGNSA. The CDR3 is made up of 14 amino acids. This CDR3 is CASSRSYSNTEAFF. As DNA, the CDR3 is TGTGCCAGCAGCCGGTCGTACTCGAACACTGAAGCTTTCTTT.

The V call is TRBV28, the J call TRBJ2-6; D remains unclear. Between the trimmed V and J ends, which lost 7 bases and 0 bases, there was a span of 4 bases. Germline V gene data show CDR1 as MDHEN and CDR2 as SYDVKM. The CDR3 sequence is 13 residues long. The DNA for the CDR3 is TGTGCCAGCAAATCCTCTGGGGCCAACGTCCTGACTTTC. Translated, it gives CASKSSGANVLTF.

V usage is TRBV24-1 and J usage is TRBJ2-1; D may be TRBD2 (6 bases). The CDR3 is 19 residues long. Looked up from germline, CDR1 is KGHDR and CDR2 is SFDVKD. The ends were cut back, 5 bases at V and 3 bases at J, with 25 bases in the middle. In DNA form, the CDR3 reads TGTGCCACCAGTGGCGTAGCGGAAAGATCCCCTTTGGACTACAATGAGCAGTTCTTC. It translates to CATSGVAERSPLDYNEQFF.

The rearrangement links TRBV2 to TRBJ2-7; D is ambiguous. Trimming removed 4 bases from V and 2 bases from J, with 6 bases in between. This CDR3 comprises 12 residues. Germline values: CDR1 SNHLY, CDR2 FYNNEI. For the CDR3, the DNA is TGTGCCAGCAGTGCAACTACCTACGAGCAGTACGTC. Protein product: CASSATTYEQYV.

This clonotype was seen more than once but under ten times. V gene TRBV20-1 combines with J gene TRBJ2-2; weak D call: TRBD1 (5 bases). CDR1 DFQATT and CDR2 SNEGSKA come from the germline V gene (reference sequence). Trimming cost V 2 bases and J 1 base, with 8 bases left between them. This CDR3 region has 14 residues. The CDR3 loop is CSARPTGNTGELFF. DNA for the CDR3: TGCAGTGCTAGACCAACAGGGAACACCGGGGAGCTGTTTTTT.

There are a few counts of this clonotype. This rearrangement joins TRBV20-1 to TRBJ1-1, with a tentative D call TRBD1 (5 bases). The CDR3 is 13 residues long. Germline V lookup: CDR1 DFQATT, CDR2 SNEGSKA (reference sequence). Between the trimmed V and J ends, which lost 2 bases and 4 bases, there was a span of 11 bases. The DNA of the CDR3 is TGCAGTGCTAGAACTTTTGGGGCCACTGAAGCTTTCTTT. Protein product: CSARTFGATEAFF.